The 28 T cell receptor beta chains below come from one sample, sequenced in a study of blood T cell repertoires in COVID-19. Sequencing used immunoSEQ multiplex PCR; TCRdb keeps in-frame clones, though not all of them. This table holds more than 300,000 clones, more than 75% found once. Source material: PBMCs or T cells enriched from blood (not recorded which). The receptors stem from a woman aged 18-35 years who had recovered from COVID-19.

The CDR3 bases are TGTGCCAGCAGCCAAGTGAGCGGGAGATACGAGCAGTACTTC. Protein: CASSQVSGRYEQYF. The rearrangement uses TRBV14 and TRBJ2-7; TRBD2 matches 8 bases. Unmatched junction bases numbered 3, after V lost 1 base and J lost 4 bases. The CDR3 contains 14 residues. From germline, CDR1 is SGHDN and CDR2 FVKESK.

CDR3 region: CASSSVQGAGNSPLHF. The DNA of the CDR3 is TGTGCCAGCAGCTCCGTACAGGGGGCGGGTAATTCACCCCTCCACTTT. The rearrangement joins TRBV7-9 to TRBJ1-6, with 9 bases aligning to TRBD1. The CDR3 length is 16 residues. Losses at the gene ends were 4 bases for V and 6 bases for J; bases not matched to a gene: 7. Per germline, CDR1 SEHNR and CDR2 FQNEAQ (reference sequence).

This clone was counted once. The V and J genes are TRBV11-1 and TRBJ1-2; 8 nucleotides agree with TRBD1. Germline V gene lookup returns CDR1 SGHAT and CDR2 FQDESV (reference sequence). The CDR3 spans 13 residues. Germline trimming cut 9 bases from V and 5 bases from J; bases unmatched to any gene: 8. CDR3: CASGQGDPYGYTF. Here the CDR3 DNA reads TGTGCCAGTGGACAGGGCGACCCTTATGGCTACACCTTC.

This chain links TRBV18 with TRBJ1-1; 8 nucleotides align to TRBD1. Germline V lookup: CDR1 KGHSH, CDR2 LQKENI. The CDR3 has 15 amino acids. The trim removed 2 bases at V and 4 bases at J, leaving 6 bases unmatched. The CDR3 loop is CASSPSGQGGTEAFF. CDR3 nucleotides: TGTGCCAGCTCACCATCCGGACAGGGAGGCACTGAAGCTTTCTTT. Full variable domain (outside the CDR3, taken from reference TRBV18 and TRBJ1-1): NAGVMQNPRHLVRRRGQEARLRCSPMKGHSHVYWYRQLPEEGLKFMVYLQKENIIDESGMPKERFSAEFPKEGPSILRIQQVVRGDSAAYFCASSPSGQGGTEAFFGQGTRLTVV.

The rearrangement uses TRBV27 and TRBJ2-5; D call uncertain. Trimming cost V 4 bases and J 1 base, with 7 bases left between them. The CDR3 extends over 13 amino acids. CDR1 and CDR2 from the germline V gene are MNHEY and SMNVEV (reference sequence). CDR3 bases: TGTGCCAGCAGTTATGCTAGCCAAGAGACCCAGTACTTC. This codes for CASSYASQETQYF.

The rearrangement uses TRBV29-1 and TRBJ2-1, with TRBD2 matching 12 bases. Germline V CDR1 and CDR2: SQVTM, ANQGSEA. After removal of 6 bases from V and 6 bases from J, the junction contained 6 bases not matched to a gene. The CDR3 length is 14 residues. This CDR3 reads CSVDLAGGPNEQFF. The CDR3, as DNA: TGCAGCGTGGACCTAGCGGGGGGGCCCAATGAGCAGTTCTTC.

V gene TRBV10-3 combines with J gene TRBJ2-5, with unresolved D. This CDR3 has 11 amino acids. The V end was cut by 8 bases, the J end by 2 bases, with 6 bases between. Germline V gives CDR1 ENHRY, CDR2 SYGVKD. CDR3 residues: CAIGEQETQYF. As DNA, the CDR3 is TGTGCCATCGGAGAGCAAGAGACCCAGTACTTC.

The CDR3 loop is CASSRKGQNTEAFF. The CDR3 coding sequence is TGTGCCAGCAGTCGAAAGGGACAGAACACTGAAGCTTTCTTT. The chain uses TRBV6-5 and TRBJ1-1, with D perhaps TRBD1 (6 bases). Germline V gene data show CDR1 as MNHEY and CDR2 as SVGAGI. The length of the CDR3 is 14 residues. V was cut by 5 bases and J by 1 base, with 11 bases left in between.

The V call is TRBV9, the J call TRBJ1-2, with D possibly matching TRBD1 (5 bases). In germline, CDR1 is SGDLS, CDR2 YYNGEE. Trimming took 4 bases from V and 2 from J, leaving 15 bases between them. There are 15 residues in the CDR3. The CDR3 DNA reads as TGTGCCAGCAGCTCCGCGGGGGGGTGGAACTATGGCTACACCTTC. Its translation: CASSSAGGWNYGYTF.

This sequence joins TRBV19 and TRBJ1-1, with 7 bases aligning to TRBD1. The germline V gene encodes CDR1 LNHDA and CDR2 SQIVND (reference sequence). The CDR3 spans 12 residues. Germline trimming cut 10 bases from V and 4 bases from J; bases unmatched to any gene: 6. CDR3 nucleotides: TGTGCCACCAACCAGGGGGTCACTGAAGCTTTCTTT. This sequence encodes CATNQGVTEAFF.

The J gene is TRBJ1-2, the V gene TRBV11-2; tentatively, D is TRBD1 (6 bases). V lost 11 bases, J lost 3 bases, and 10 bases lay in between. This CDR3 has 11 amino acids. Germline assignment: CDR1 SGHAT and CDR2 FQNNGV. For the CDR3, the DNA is TGTGCCGCACAGGGCTACTATGGCTACACCTTC. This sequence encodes CAAQGYYGYTF. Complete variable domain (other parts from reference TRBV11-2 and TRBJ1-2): EAGVAQSPRYKIIEKRQSVAFWCNPISGHATLYWYQQILGQGPKLLIQFQNNGVVDDSQLPKDRFSAERLKGVDSTLKIQPAKLEDSAVYLCAAQGYYGYTFGSGTRLTVV.

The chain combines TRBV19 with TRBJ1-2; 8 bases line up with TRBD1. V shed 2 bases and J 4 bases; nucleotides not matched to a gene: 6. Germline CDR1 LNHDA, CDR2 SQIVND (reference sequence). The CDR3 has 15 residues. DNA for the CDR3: TGTGCCAGTAGTATATTGGCAGGGGGCATCTATGGCTACACCTTC. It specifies CASSILAGGIYGYTF. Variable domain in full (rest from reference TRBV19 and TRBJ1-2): DGGITQSPKYLFRKEGQNVTLSCEQNLNHDAMYWYRQDPGQGLRLIYYSQIVNDFQKGDIAEGYSVSREKKESFPLTVTSAQKNPTAFYLCASSILAGGIYGYTFGSGTRLTVV.

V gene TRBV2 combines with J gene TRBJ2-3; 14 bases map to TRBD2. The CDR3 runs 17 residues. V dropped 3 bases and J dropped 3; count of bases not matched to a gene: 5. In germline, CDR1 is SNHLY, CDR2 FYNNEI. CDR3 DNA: TGTGCCAGCAGTGAGACTAGCGGGGGGGCAGGTACAGATACGCAGTATTTT. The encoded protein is CASSETSGGAGTDTQYF.

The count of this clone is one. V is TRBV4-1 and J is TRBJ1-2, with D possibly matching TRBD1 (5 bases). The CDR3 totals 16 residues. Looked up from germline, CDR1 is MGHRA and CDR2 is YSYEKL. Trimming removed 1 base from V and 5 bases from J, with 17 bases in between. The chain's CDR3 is CASSQVLPRTSYGYTF. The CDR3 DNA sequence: TGCGCCAGCAGCCAAGTTCTCCCTCGGACATCATATGGCTACACCTTC.

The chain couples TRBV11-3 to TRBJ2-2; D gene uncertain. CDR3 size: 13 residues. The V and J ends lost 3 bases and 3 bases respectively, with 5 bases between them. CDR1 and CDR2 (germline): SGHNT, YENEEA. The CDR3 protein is CASSFTDTGELFF. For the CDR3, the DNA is TGTGCCAGCAGCTTTACGGACACCGGGGAGCTGTTTTTT.

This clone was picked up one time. CDR3 in amino acids: CASSLSANTEAFF. In DNA, the CDR3 is TGTGCCAGCAGCTTGAGTGCAAACACTGAAGCTTTCTTT. The V and J genes are TRBV7-6 and TRBJ1-1; no definite D call. Germline loops: CDR1 SGHVS, CDR2 FNYEAQ. V lost 3 bases, J lost 2 bases, and 7 bases lay in between. The CDR3 is 13 amino acids.

CDR3 DNA: TGTGCCAGCAGCCGAAATATCAGGGATGGCTACACCTTC. Translated, it gives CASSRNIRDGYTF. The chain is built from TRBV14 and TRBJ1-2, with D maybe TRBD1 (5 bases). Trimming took 4 bases from V and 6 from J, leaving 12 bases between them. CDR1 is SGHDN and CDR2 is FVKESK in the germline V gene. The CDR3 is 13 amino acids.

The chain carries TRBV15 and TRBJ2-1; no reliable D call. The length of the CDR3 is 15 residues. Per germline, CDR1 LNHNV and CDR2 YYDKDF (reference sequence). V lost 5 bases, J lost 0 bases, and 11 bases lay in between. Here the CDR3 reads CATSLVGSSYNEQFF. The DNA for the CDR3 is TGTGCCACCAGCCTGGTGGGCAGCTCCTACAATGAGCAGTTCTTC.

CDR3 sequence: CASSATGRGEQYF. DNA of the CDR3: TGTGCCAGCAGCGCGACAGGGAGAGGCGAGCAGTACTTC. This chain joins TRBV9 and TRBJ2-7; 7 bases are a match to TRBD1. Germline lookup yields CDR1 SGDLS and CDR2 YYNGEE. The CDR3 loop spans 13 amino acids. Trimming removed 3 bases from V and 6 bases from J; junction bases left unmatched: 6.

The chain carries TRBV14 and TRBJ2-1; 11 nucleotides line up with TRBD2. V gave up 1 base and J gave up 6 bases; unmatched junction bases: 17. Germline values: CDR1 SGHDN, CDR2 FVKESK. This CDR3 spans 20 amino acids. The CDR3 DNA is TGTGCCAGCAGCCAAGGAAGACGGCTAGCGGGGGGCAAGATTCTCAATGAGCAGTTCTTC. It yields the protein CASSQGRRLAGGKILNEQFF.

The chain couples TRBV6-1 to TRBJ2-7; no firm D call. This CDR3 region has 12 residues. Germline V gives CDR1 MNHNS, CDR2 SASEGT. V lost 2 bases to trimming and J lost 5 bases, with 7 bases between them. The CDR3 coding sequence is TGTGCCAGCAGTGAAAACTTCGACGAGCAGTACTTC. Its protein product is CASSENFDEQYF.

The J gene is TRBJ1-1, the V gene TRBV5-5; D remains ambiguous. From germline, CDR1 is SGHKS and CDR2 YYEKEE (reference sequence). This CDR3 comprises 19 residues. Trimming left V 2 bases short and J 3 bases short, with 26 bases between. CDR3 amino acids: CASSLNSAPSRYYHTEAFF. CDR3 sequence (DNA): TGTGCCAGCAGCTTAAATAGCGCCCCCTCTAGATATTACCACACTGAAGCTTTCTTT. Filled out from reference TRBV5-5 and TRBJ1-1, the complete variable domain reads DAGVTQSPTHLIKTRGQQVTLRCSPISGHKSVSWYQQVLGQGPQFIFQYYEKEERGRGNFPDRFSARQFPNYSSELNVNALLLGDSALYLCASSLNSAPSRYYHTEAFFGQGTRLTVV.

This CDR3 is CASSHLPGQQNTEAFF. CDR3 DNA: TGCGCCAGCAGCCACCTACCGGGACAGCAGAACACTGAAGCTTTCTTT. The rearrangement links TRBV4-1 to TRBJ1-1; 7 bases align to TRBD1. The CDR3 is 16 amino acids. With V trimmed by 3 bases and J by 1 base, 8 bases remained unmatched. The germline V gene encodes CDR1 MGHRA and CDR2 YSYEKL.

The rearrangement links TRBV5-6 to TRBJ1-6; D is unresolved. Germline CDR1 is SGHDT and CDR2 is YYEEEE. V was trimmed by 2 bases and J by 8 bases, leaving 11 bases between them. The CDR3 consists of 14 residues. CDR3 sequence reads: CASSFLRRDSPLHF. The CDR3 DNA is TGTGCCAGCAGCTTTCTCCGTCGGGATTCACCCCTCCACTTT.

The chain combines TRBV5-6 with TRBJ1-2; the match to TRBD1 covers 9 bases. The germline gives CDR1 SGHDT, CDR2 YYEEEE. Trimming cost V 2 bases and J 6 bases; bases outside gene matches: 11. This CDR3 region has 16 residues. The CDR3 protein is CASSFPGQGIIDGYTF. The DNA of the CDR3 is TGTGCCAGCAGCTTTCCGGGACAGGGAATTATTGATGGCTACACCTTC.

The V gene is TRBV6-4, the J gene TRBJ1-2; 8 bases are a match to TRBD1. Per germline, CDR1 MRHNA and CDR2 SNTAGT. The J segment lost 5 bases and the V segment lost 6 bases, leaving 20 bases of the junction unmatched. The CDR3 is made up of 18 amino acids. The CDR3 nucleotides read TGTGCCAGCAGCGGAGACTGCGGCGGACAGGGACGGGTGTATGGCTACACCTTC. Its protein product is CASSGDCGGQGRVYGYTF.

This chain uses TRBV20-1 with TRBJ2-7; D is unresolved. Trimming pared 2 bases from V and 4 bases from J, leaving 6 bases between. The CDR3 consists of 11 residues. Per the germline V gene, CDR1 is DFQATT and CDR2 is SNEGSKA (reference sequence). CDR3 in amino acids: CSARRVYEQYF. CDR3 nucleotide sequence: TGCAGTGCTAGACGGGTATACGAGCAGTACTTC.

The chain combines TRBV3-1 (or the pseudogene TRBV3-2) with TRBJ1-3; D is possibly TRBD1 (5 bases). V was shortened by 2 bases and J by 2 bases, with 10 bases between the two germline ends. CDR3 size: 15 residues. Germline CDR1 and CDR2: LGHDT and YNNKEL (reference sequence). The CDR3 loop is CASSQKGAPGNTIYF. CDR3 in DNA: TGTGCCAGCAGCCAAAAAGGGGCGCCTGGAAACACCATATATTTT.